This T cell receptor (beta chain) was documented in a study of blood T cell repertoires in COVID-19. As for the study in general: The United States, Italy and Spain were the sources of the acute and convalescent COVID-19 samples. From T cells, B-cell-depleted T cells, or PBMCs came the material, which was cDNA or gDNA.

The CDR3 consists of 17 residues. The junction had 10 bases not matched to a gene; V was cut back by 4 bases and J by 7 bases. Germline assignment: CDR1 SEHNR and CDR2 FQNEAQ (reference sequence). Original handling: It was from reference gene primer amplification that nucleated cell counts were estimated. Sequencing was performed with immunoSEQ multiplex PCR; in TCRdb, only in-frame clones are kept and a portion is missing. Clonal size and the V and J genes are those of that table, whereas D and trimming came from the DNA. The table lists about 260,000 clones, about nine tenths of them singletons. Sequencing used peripheral blood. The chain has TRBV7-9 and TRBJ2-1; 13 nucleotides agree with TRBD2. The receptor comes from a middle-aged man with active or convalescent COVID-19. CDR3 DNA: TGTGCCAGCAGCTCAGCCTCCGGGACTAGCGGGGTAAATGAGCAGTTCTTC. The encoded protein is CASSSASGTSGVNEQFF.